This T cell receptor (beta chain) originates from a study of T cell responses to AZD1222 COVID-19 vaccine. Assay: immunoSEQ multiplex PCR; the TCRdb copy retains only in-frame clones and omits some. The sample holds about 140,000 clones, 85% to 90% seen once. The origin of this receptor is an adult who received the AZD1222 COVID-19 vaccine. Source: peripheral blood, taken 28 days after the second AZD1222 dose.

CDR3 DNA: TGTGCCAGCAGTAATGGAAACACCATATATTTT. Protein product: CASSNGNTIYF. This chain connects TRBV6-5 to TRBJ1-3; D ambiguous. CDR3 length: 11 amino acids. V lost 5 bases to trimming and J lost 3 bases, with 2 bases between them. The germline V gene has CDR1 MNHEY and CDR2 SVGAGI.